This T cell receptor (beta chain) emerged from a study of post-analysis software for immune sequencing data. In the study overall: Disease trajectories encompassed relapsing-remitting, secondary progressive and progressive-relapsing multiple sclerosis.

Prepared libraries of TCR beta cDNA carried unique molecular identifiers. T cells, roughly 0.95 to 10 million of them, yielded about half a million cDNA molecules. Via MiXCR, TCRdb re-called the PCR reads, giving one row per CDR3 protein. The data contain under 200,000 distinct CDR3 sequences, roughly 30% of them singletons. Study observations and caveats: Samples prepared in the same batch strongly co-clustered by F measure. Those with multiple sclerosis, the patient group, showed significantly lower normalized Chao1 diversity than controls.

This clonotype showed up many times. Its specificity is unknown. The specimen was blood. This TCR was recovered from a girl between 2 and 17 years old with multiple sclerosis.

This CDR3 reads CASNRGSGANVLTF. CDR3 DNA: TGTGCCAGTAACAGGGGTTCTGGGGCCAACGTCCTGACTTTC. The chain uses TRBV11-2 and TRBJ2-6; 7 bases fit TRBD1. The CDR3 totals 14 residues. Germline V CDR1 and CDR2: SGHAT, FQNNGV. V was clipped by 9 bases and J by 1 base; unmatched bases: 3. Combining the CDR3 with reference TRBV11-2 and TRBJ2-6 gives the whole variable domain EAGVAQSPRYKIIEKRQSVAFWCNPISGHATLYWYQQILGQGPKLLIQFQNNGVVDDSQLPKDRFSAERLKGVDSTLKIQPAKLEDSAVYLCASNRGSGANVLTFGAGSRLTVL.